This TCR beta chain emerged from a study of molecular identifiers for immune sequencing clone quantification (dated by TCRdb to 2017 to 2018). Regarding the study in general: For a replicate experiment, RNA from 20,000 or 100,000 naive CD8 T cells was divided into five aliquots, of which four were sequenced. The study was a methods study using CD8 T cells to benchmark molecular-identifier clustering-based TCR repertoire sequencing (MIDCIRS) and TCR RNA copy counting.

What the research found in general, with its limitations: Modeling indicated about 3 TCR RNA copies recovered per cell, compared with about ten by digital PCR, which implies a capture efficiency of approximately 31%. In CMV-specific effector cells, clones with more than 20 RNA copies contained over 99% of molecules, whereas in naive cells such clones contained under 1% of molecules. When barcode sub-clustering was omitted, TCR diversity was inflated by chimeric consensus sequences, with chimeras reaching as high as 47%. Highly expanded clone sizes could be underestimated if identical TCR molecules share a barcode. Spiked-in Jurkat TCR RNA (roughly 10 copies' worth), which is not part of the donor repertoire, was contained in the naive libraries. Spiked-in Jurkat TCR RNA equivalent to a single cell was reported to be detectable even among one million naive CD8 T cells.

Libraries of naive CD8 T cells were generated from roughly 20,000 to 1,000,000 sorted cells, with 10%, 30% or 50% of the purified RNA used. Naive CD8 T cells, defined as CD8+CD4-CCR7+CD45RA+, were FACS-sorted into RLT Plus buffer on a BD FACSAria II. Roughly nine TCR copies' worth of Jurkat RNA were spiked into about 20,000-1,000,000 naive CD8 T cell samples to test detection sensitivity. Enrichment of CD8 T cells was done with RosetteSep CD8+ T Cell Enrichment Cocktail plus Ficoll-Paque, and ACK red cell lysis came afterward. This clonotype was detected only a few times. What antigen it recognizes has not been identified. No per-base quality is available; no much larger clone lies one base away. To prepare the library, PCR was applied. Sequencing took place on a NextSeq 500. Bulk TCR libraries were generated as previously described, with the TCR primers listed in Table S5 used. The Qiagen AllPrep DNA/RNA kit was used to purify total RNA. Before any analysis, reads coming from multiple sequencing runs of the same library were combined into one pool. As for how the authors treated the data: Reads were retained only if their TCR constant sequence matched exactly, and those retained reads were trimmed to 150 nt and grouped according to their 12-nt molecular barcodes. Reads in each barcode group were sub-clustered using a 15% Levenshtein threshold, and a quality-weighted consensus sequence was built for each RNA molecule. Non-functional sequences were filtered out, along with any lower-count sequence sitting one edit away from another sequence. On the basis of fitting two negative binomial distributions, barcode sub-clusters with fewer than 20% of the maximum read count were discarded. TCRdb took the public reads, trimmed them with fastp at Q25, ran MiXCR for clone calling and kept in-frame beta chains. Each entry is one CDR3 protein sequence, shown with its most common DNA and genes. TCRdb's processing, not the authors' own work, is the source of the V and J calls. The sample table lists a few hundred thousand distinct CDR3 sequences, roughly 26% of them with a count of one. Just over 0.75% of the sample lies in the top ten.

CDR1 is given as PRHDT and CDR2 as FYEKMQ, both from the germline V gene (reference sequence). Deletion took 1 base off V and 3 bases off J, with a span of 15 bases between the germline ends. The CDR3 goes from the cysteine to the phenylalanine over 16 residues. Only the CDR3 part of the read is kept: 48 bases, read in frame from the first base. The chain employs TRBV13 and TRBJ2-5; the D segment cannot be called with confidence. The clonotype originates from a human donor in good health. Some libraries in this study had Jurkat cell RNA spiked in. Sequenced input: naive CD8+ T cells from blood, with Jurkat cell RNA spiked in. The cell subset or site label, read with the paper, signifies: FACS-sorted CD8+CD4-CCR7+CD45RA+ naive T cells. In nucleotides, the sequence is TGTGCCAGCAGCTTAGTTCTTGTGGGCCGGGAAGAGACCCAGTACTTC. Translation gives CASSLVLVGREETQYF. With the portions outside the CDR3 filled from the reference TRBV13 and TRBJ2-5 genes, the complete variable region becomes AAGVIQSPRHLIKEKRETATLKCYPIPRHDTVYWYQQGPGQDPQFLISFYEKMQSDKGSIPDRFSAQQFSDYHSELNMSSLELGDSALYFCASSLVLVGREETQYFGPGTRLLVL.